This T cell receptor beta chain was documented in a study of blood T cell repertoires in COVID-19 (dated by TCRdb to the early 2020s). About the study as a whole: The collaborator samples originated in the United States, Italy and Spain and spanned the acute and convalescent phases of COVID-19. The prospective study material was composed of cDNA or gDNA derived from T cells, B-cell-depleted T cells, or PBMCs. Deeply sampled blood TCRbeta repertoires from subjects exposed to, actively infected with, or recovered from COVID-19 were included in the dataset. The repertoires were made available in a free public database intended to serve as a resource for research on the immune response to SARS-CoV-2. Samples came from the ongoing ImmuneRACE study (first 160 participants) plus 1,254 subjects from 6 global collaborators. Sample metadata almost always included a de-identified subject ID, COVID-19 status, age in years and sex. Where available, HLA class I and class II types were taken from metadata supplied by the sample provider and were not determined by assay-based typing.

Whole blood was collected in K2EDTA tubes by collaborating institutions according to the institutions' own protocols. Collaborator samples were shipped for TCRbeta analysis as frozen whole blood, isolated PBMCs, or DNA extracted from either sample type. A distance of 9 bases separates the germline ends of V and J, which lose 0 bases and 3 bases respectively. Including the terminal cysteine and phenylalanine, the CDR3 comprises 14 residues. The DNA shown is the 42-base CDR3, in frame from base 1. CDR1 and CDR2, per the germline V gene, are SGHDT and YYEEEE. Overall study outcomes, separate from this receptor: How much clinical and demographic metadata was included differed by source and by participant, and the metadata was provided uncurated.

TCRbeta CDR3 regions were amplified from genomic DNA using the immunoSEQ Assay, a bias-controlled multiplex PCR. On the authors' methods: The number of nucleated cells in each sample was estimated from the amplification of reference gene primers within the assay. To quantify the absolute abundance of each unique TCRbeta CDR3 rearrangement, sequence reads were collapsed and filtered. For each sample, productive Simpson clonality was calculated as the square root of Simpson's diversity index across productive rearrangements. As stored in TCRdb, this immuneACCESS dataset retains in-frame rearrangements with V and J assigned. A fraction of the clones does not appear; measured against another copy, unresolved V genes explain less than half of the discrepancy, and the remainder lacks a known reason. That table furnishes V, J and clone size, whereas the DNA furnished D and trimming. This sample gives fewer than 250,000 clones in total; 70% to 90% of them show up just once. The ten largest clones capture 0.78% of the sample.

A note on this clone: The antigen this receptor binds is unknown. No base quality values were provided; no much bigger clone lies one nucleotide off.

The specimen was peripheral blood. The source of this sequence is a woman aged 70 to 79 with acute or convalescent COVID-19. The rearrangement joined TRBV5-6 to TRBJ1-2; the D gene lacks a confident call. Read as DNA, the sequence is TGTGCCAGCAGCTTGGATGGCGGGGACTATGGCTACACCTTC. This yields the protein CASSLDGGDYGYTF.